This TCR beta chain derives from a study of beta chain features in type 1 diabetes. Study details: The patients were much like the healthy donors in age, gender and cell yields. Study-level points and caveats: Patients with Type 1 diabetes showed moderately but significantly shorter TCRB CDR3s in all four CD4+ subsets.

This clone was picked up a small number of times. What it binds is unknown. Investigators reverse transcribed all isolated RNA, so they sequenced expressed TCRB transcripts. Clones were sequenced by immunoSEQ multiplex PCR, and TCRdb holds only the in-frame ones, with some missing. Of about 240,000 clones listed, roughly 13% are singletons. With V trimmed by 6 bases and J by 7 bases, 4 bases remained unmatched. In germline, CDR1 is LNHDA, CDR2 SQIVND (reference sequence). This CDR3 region has 12 residues. This receptor was obtained from a young man with type 1 diabetes. Sequencing input: naive CD4+ T cells from blood. V gene TRBV19 combines with J gene TRBJ1-2; the match to TRBD1 covers 8 bases. CDR3 in amino acids: CASRATGGGYTF. As DNA, the CDR3 is TGTGCCAGTAGGGCAACAGGGGGTGGCTACACCTTC.